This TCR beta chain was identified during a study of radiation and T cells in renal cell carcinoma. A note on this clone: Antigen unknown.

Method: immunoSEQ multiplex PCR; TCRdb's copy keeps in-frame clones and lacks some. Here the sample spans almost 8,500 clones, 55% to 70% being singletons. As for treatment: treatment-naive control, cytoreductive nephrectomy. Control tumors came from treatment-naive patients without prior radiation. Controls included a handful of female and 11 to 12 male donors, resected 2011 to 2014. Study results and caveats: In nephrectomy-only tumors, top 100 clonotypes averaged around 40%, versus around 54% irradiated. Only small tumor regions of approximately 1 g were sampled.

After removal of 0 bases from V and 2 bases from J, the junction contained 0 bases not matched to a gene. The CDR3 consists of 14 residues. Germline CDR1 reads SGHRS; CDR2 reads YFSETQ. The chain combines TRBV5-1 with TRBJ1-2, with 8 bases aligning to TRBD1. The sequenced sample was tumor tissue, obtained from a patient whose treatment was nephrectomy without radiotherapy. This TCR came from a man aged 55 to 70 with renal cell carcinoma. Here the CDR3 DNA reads TGCGCCAGCAGCTTGGGACAGGGGAACTATGGCTACACCTTC. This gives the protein CASSLGQGNYGYTF.